One T cell receptor (beta chain) is described in this entry. The antigen it binds to is not known. Per-base qualities were not stored, and no clone one base away is much larger. The data were taken from a study of post-analysis software for immune sequencing data (dated by TCRdb to between 2014 and 2017). About the study as a whole: Disease courses on record covered relapsing-remitting, secondary progressive and progressive-relapsing multiple sclerosis, though some patients had no subtype annotation. A subset of samples was prepared in parallel using single-end sample barcoding, then pooled and co-amplified after Illumina adapter ligation. The patient repertoires were set against under 12 previously published healthy control repertoires from donors whose ages ranged from roughly 6 to 27 years.

To demonstrate the VDJtools post-analysis software, TCR beta repertoires were profiled from the peripheral blood of more than 10 young patients with multiple sclerosis. The patients with multiple sclerosis were children and adolescents between roughly 6 and 15 years of age. The paper's findings and limits, for the study overall: Significantly lower normalized Chao1 diversity was found in multiple sclerosis patients than in controls, suggesting substantial peripheral T-cell clonal expansion. The multiple sclerosis patient group was slightly younger than the control group. When samples were clustered directly using the F measure, samples prepared in the same batch co-clustered strongly, which prompted a batch-effect correction. Patients showed significantly higher frequencies than controls for a handful of TRBV segments, among them TRBV5-6, TRBV5-1 and TRBV20-1.

Library creation used PCR. Sequencing relied on an Illumina HiSeq 2500. To reduce PCR and sequencing biases, unique molecular identifiers were incorporated into the TCR beta cDNA libraries. Roughly 500,000 cDNA molecules were obtained for every 1 to 10 million input T cells, so each molecule roughly corresponded to one T cell. The patient libraries were prepared and sequenced using the same protocol as the earlier healthy control dataset. Samples belonging to the same batch were prepared together, multiplexed and sequenced on a shared HiSeq lane. In the authors' own workflow: MIGEC was used to process the raw barcoded reads, and molecular identifier groups with only a single read were discarded before consensus assembly and CDR3 extraction. Clonotype tables were post-analysed with VDJtools, normalizing diversity by down-sampling all datasets to the smallest sample size. In repertoire overlap clustering, CDR3 amino acid sequences, but not nucleotide sequences, were matched to correct batch-related cross-sample contamination. In-frame beta chains were kept once TCRdb had trimmed the public reads at Q25 with fastp and called clones with MiXCR. Entries that share a CDR3 protein sequence are merged under the most common genes and DNA. The V and J calls shown here were made by TCRdb, not taken from the authors' results. Here the sample has roughly 540,000 distinct CDR3 sequences; approximately 34% occur a single time. Approximately 5.4% of the sample is in the top ten clones.

From its cysteine to its phenylalanine, the CDR3 spans 12 amino acids. Only the CDR3 DNA stays, 36 bases, in frame from base 1. The trim is 6 bases for V and 11 bases for J, with a gap of 16 bases between the germline ends. Sequencing was done on a sample of blood. This receptor was obtained from a girl under 18 with multiple sclerosis. Recombination connected TRBV12-3 or TRBV12-4 to TRBJ1-1; tentative D gene TRBD1, with 5 bases matching. The CDR3 in this case is CASRDQGLWAFF. The base sequence is TGTGCCAGCAGGGATCAGGGCCTTTGGGCTTTCTTT.